The 30 T cell receptor beta chains reported below all come from one sample, sequenced in a study of T cells expressing NK-cell markers. TCRdb reprocessed the 5' RACE reads; each CDR3 protein has one entry and no DNA is given. This table holds 400,000 to 500,000 distinct CDR3 sequences. The sequenced sample was blood T cells: a sorted CD56 or NKG2C T cell subset, CD4+ or CD8+ T cells, or bulk PBMC T cells (not recorded which). The receptors derive from a woman between 18 and 75 years old in good health.

The gene calls are TRBV7-2 and TRBJ2-2; TCRdb selects TRBD2, and the lack of DNA leaves this call unchecked. Germline CDR1 reads SGHTA; CDR2 reads FQGNSA. The CDR3 loop spans 16 amino acids. The CDR3 is CASNPRTSENTGELFF.

The genes are TRBV20-1 and TRBJ2-5; TCRdb outputs TRBD1, but without DNA this stays unchecked. The germline CDR1 and CDR2 sequences are DFQATT and SNEGSKA (reference sequence). The CDR3 totals 13 residues. Here the CDR3 reads CSATDRGRETQYF.

This rearrangement joins TRBV21-1 to TRBJ2-2. TRBV21-1 is assigned pseudogene status. The CDR3 runs to 21 residues. The CDR3 is CASSKTFSFTARPANTGELFF.

The chain combines TRBV5-1 with TRBJ2-3; lacking DNA, the TRBD1 call made by TCRdb goes unchecked. CDR1 is SGHRS, CDR2 YFSETQ, per germline. This CDR3 has 15 amino acids. CDR3 protein: CASSIVRGSTDTQYF.

The chain carries TRBV6-1 and TRBJ2-1. This CDR3 contains 15 residues. From germline, CDR1 is MNHNS and CDR2 SASEGT. This CDR3 is CASSEVAGPYNEQFF.

This chain connects TRBV20-1 to TRBJ2-7. The germline V gene encodes CDR1 DFQATT and CDR2 SNEGSKA (reference sequence). The CDR3 is made up of 13 amino acids. The CDR3 loop reads CSVRQANPYEQYF.

The J gene is TRBJ2-1, the V gene TRBV7-6; the D gene TCRdb calls, TRBD2, cannot be checked with no DNA. This CDR3 comprises 15 residues. Germline values: CDR1 SGHVS, CDR2 FNYEAQ. The chain's CDR3 is CASTLLAGGEYEQFF.

J is TRBJ2-2 and V is TRBV20-1; the TCRdb D gene call, TRBD2, has no DNA to confirm it. The CDR3 length is 14 residues. CDR1 is DFQATT and CDR2 is SNEGSKA in the germline V gene (reference sequence). CDR3 region: CSALAGRGTGELFF.

The rearrangement joins TRBV7-9 to TRBJ2-7. The CDR3 is made up of 13 amino acids. Germline CDR1 reads SEHNR; CDR2 reads FQNEAQ (reference sequence). This chain's CDR3 is CASSSLGPYEQYF.

The chain employs TRBV20-1 and TRBJ1-2; TCRdb calls TRBD1, which cannot be checked without DNA. The CDR3 length is 12 residues. In germline, CDR1 is DFQATT, CDR2 SNEGSKA (reference sequence). CDR3 in amino acids: CSARQAGYGYTF.

The genes are TRBV20-1 and TRBJ1-6; TCRdb indicates TRBD1, and absent DNA this call remains unverified. CDR1 DFQATT and CDR2 SNEGSKA come from the germline V gene (reference sequence). The CDR3 loop spans 14 amino acids. This chain's CDR3 is CSASRTGGWSPLHF.

This chain links TRBV29-1 with TRBJ2-4. From germline, CDR1 is SQVTM and CDR2 ANQGSEA. CDR3 size: 13 residues. This CDR3 is CSAMELAKNIQYF.

The rearrangement links TRBV5-1 to TRBJ1-1. Looked up from germline, CDR1 is SGHRS and CDR2 is YFSETQ. This CDR3 has 14 amino acids. The CDR3 protein is CASSLPGEDAEAFF.

J is TRBJ2-7 and V is TRBV20-1; TCRdb names TRBD2, which stays unverified in the absence of DNA. This CDR3 is 16 amino acids long. In germline, CDR1 is DFQATT, CDR2 SNEGSKA (reference sequence). CDR3 sequence reads: CSARATSGGSSYEQYF.

The chain recombines TRBV5-4 with TRBJ2-5. This CDR3 region has 12 residues. The V gene's germline CDR1 is SGHNT and CDR2 YYREEE (reference sequence). The CDR3 protein is CASSSNQETQYF.

This sequence joins TRBV11-2 and TRBJ2-2; the TCRdb D gene call, TRBD1, has no DNA to confirm it. The CDR3 is 14 amino acids. Germline V lookup: CDR1 SGHAT, CDR2 FQNNGV. This CDR3 is CASSFFRGTGELFF.

The rearrangement joins TRBV4-3 to TRBJ1-6; lacking DNA, the TRBD1 call made by TCRdb goes unchecked. This CDR3 is built from 17 residues. Germline V gives CDR1 LGHNA, CDR2 YSLEER. This chain's CDR3 is CASSQNRQGLLGSPLHF.

J is TRBJ1-4 and V is TRBV12-3 or TRBV12-4; the TCRdb call, TRBD1, lacks DNA for checking. The CDR3 spans 14 residues. The CDR3: CASSRRVANEKLFF.

The J gene is TRBJ1-2, the V gene TRBV6-1; no DNA is available, so the TRBD1 call from TCRdb remains unchecked. This CDR3 region has 13 residues. Germline loops: CDR1 MNHNS, CDR2 SASEGT. CDR3 loop: CASSPWSAYGYTF.

This chain links TRBV12-3 or TRBV12-4 with TRBJ2-1; as DNA is missing, the TRBD1 call by TCRdb cannot be tested. There are 16 residues in the CDR3. CDR3 protein: CASSSGLWTGGDEQFF.

The chain couples TRBV19 to TRBJ1-3. The CDR3 sequence is 12 residues long. The germline gives CDR1 LNHDA, CDR2 SQIVND (reference sequence). CDR3 sequence: CATRAIWNTIYF.

The J gene is TRBJ2-7, the V gene TRBV7-2. CDR1 is SGHTA, CDR2 FQGNSA, per germline. The CDR3 contains 13 residues. CDR3 in amino acids: CASSPQGYGEQYF.

The chain employs TRBV6-2 or TRBV6-3 and TRBJ2-7; there is no DNA to check the TCRdb D call of TRBD2. From germline, CDR1 is MNHEY and CDR2 SVGEGT. This CDR3 is built from 19 residues. CDR3 region: CASSNPLPSQGGTVNEQYF.

CDR3 residues: CASSAKTSGTYNEQFF. The rearrangement uses TRBV11-3 and TRBJ2-1; absent DNA, TCRdb's TRBD2 call cannot be checked. Germline CDR1 reads SGHNT; CDR2 reads YENEEA. This CDR3 contains 16 residues. Filled out from reference TRBV11-3 and TRBJ2-1, the complete variable domain reads EAGVVQSPRYKIIEKKQPVAFWCNPISGHNTLYWYLQNLGQGPELLIRYENEEAVDDSQLPKDRFSAERLKGVDSTLKIQPAELGDSAVYLCASSAKTSGTYNEQFFGPGTRLTVL.

The chain links TRBV5-4 to TRBJ2-1; TCRdb lists TRBD1, though no DNA is available to test this call. The germline CDR1 and CDR2 sequences are SGHNT and YYREEE (reference sequence). There are 14 residues in the CDR3. CDR3 residues: CASRFTGTPDEQFF.

V gene TRBV7-6 combines with J gene TRBJ2-2; TCRdb's assignment of TRBD1 cannot be checked, as there is no DNA. The CDR3 is made up of 15 amino acids. CDR1 is SGHVS and CDR2 is FNYEAQ in the germline V gene. This CDR3 reads CASGYQGGEAGELFF.

The rearrangement joins TRBV7-6 to TRBJ2-7. The CDR3 consists of 16 residues. The germline CDR1 and CDR2 sequences are SGHVS and FNYEAQ. This CDR3 reads CASSLAHSSLTYEQYF.

The V gene is TRBV12-3 or TRBV12-4, the J gene TRBJ2-1; TCRdb names TRBD1, which stays unverified in the absence of DNA. The CDR3 is 15 amino acids. The CDR3 is CASRKWGTGRDEQFF.

CDR3: CASSLRLGPTDTQYF. V and J are TRBV5-4 and TRBJ2-3. The CDR3 runs to 15 residues. Germline V gene sequence: CDR1 SGHNT, CDR2 YYREEE (reference sequence).

The chain has TRBV6-4 and TRBJ1-2; TCRdb proposes TRBD1, but this gene call is untestable without DNA. This CDR3 comprises 18 residues. Germline V gene lookup returns CDR1 MRHNA and CDR2 SNTAGT. The CDR3 loop reads CAIVSLSGQDYINYGYTF.